The clone carrying this T cell receptor (beta chain) has at least ten counts. Using its own MiXCR run on the RT-PCR reads, TCRdb lists one record per CDR3 protein. The sample carries 550,000 to 750,000 distinct CDR3 sequences, 14% recorded once. This CDR3 has 15 amino acids. Germline V gene lookup returns CDR1 SGHRS and CDR2 YFSETQ. V lost 4 bases, J lost 1 base, and 14 bases lay in between. The source is a female donor in good health, serving as a healthy control. The gene calls are TRBV5-1 and TRBJ1-1, with D possibly TRBD1 on 6 matching bases. The specimen sequenced was memory CD4+ T cells from blood. The DNA for the CDR3 is TGCGCCAGCAGCGCCCGGACAGCAACGAACACTGAAGCTTTCTTT. It encodes CASSARTATNTEAFF.